Each of the 2 T cell receptor beta chains below was sequenced from the same sample in a study of blood T cell repertoires in COVID-19. The protocol was immunoSEQ multiplex PCR, while the TCRdb copy is restricted to in-frame clones and leaves out a portion. The repertoire holds 250,000 or so clones, with around 90% as singletons. Sequenced sample: PBMCs or T cells enriched from blood (not recorded which). The receptors were gathered from a woman between 35 and 50 years old who had been exposed to COVID-19.

The gene calls are TRBV28 and TRBJ1-1; D is uncertain. The V gene lost 3 bases and the J gene lost 5 bases, with 13 bases spanning the gap. Per the germline V gene, CDR1 is MDHEN and CDR2 is SYDVKM. This CDR3 spans 14 amino acids. CDR3 in amino acids: CASSFIPRGTEAFF. As DNA, the CDR3 is TGTGCCAGCAGTTTTATCCCGCGCGGGACTGAAGCTTTCTTT.

This clone was observed a handful of times. V and J are TRBV4-3 and TRBJ1-6; TRBD1 might be the D (5 bases). The V gene lost 0 bases and the J gene lost 6 bases, with 15 bases spanning the gap. The CDR3 runs 17 residues. Germline-derived CDR1 and CDR2 are LGHNA and YSLEER. The CDR3 is CASSQDSSQGRNSPLHF. DNA for the CDR3: TGCGCCAGCAGCCAAGATTCCAGTCAGGGTCGTAATTCACCCCTCCACTTT.